Below, one T cell receptor (beta chain) is given with its context. Between the trimmed V and J ends, which lost 2 bases and 4 bases, there was a span of 10 bases. The CDR3 consists of 13 residues. Per germline, CDR1 SGHRS and CDR2 YFSETQ. This record belongs to a study of blood T cell repertoires in COVID-19. Study at large: PBMCs, B-cell-depleted T cells, or T cells were the source of the cDNA or gDNA that made up the material.

The method was immunoSEQ multiplex PCR; TCRdb's version includes in-frame clones alone and lacks a portion of them. Among a few hundred thousand clones listed, roughly 90% were seen once. Participants were aged 18 to 89 years, lived in under 25 US areas, and enrolled virtually. Cohort 3 recovered donors had two negative PCRs, clearance, or symptom resolution. The sequenced sample was PBMCs or T cells enriched from blood (not recorded which). This chain links TRBV5-1 with TRBJ2-7; tentative D call: TRBD1 (7 bases). This TCR was recovered from a woman aged 30 to 39 who had recovered from COVID-19. The CDR3 here is CASSFAGGYEQYF. CDR3 nucleotides: TGCGCCAGCAGCTTCGCAGGGGGGTACGAGCAGTACTTC.